These 7 T cell receptor beta chains were all obtained from the same sample, sequenced in a study of T cell responses to AZD1222 COVID-19 vaccine. TCRdb's table, derived via immunoSEQ multiplex PCR, lists solely in-frame clones and lacks some. Of under 150,000 clones in the sample, roughly 91% were seen once. The input for sequencing was peripheral blood, taken on day 0 of AZD1222 vaccination. The receptors were sampled from an adult in good health.

The J gene is TRBJ1-2, the V gene TRBV14, with D perhaps matching TRBD1 (6 bases). The CDR3 runs 13 residues. Germline lookup yields CDR1 SGHDN and CDR2 FVKESK. V was pared by 8 bases and J by 4 bases, with 14 bases between. DNA of the CDR3: TGTGCCAGCCGATCCGGAGGGGGCTATGGCTACACCTTC. It codes for CASRSGGGYGYTF. The variable domain in full, completed from reference TRBV14 and TRBJ1-2, reads EAGVTQFPSHSVIEKGQTVTLRCDPISGHDNLYWYRRVMGKEIKFLLHFVKESKQDESGMPNNRFLAERTGGTYSTLKVQPAELEDSGVYFCASRSGGGYGYTFGSGTRLTVV.

The V gene is TRBV12-3 or TRBV12-4, the J gene TRBJ1-2, with 9 bases lining up with TRBD1. The CDR3 extends over 12 amino acids. Trimming removed 6 bases from V and 4 bases from J; junction bases left unmatched: 0. CDR3: CASRTGGYGYTF. CDR3 sequence (DNA): TGTGCCAGCAGGACAGGGGGCTATGGCTACACCTTC.

The V gene is TRBV18, the J gene TRBJ1-6; maybe TRBD1 (6 bases). CDR1 and CDR2 (germline): KGHSH, LQKENI. The CDR3 is 14 amino acids. V was cut by 4 bases and J by 7 bases, with 11 bases left in between. The CDR3 here is CASSLDRINSPLHF. DNA of the CDR3: TGTGCCAGCTCACTAGACAGGATCAATTCACCCCTCCACTTT.

This chain uses TRBV12-3 or TRBV12-4 with TRBJ1-6, with D perhaps TRBD1 (6 bases). There are 13 residues in the CDR3. V lost 4 bases and J 6 bases, leaving 7 bases between the germline ends. The CDR3 nucleotides are TGTGCCAGCAGTTACAGGGTTAATTCACCCCTCCACTTT. Its protein product is CASSYRVNSPLHF.

This sequence joins TRBV7-2 and TRBJ2-7; 9 bases line up with TRBD2. In germline, CDR1 is SGHTA, CDR2 FQGNSA. The CDR3 runs 14 residues. J gave up 1 base and V 4 bases, and 2 bases lay outside the gene matches. For the CDR3, the DNA is TGTGCCAGCAGCTCTAGCGGGGCTTCCTACGAGCAGTACTTC. Amino acid sequence: CASSSSGASYEQYF.

The V call is TRBV5-1, the J call TRBJ2-1, with D perhaps matching TRBD1 (5 bases). Deletions cut 0 bases from V and 5 bases from J, with 21 bases between. Germline CDR1 SGHRS, CDR2 YFSETQ. The CDR3 loop spans 18 amino acids. CDR3 coding DNA: TGCGCCAGCAGCTTGGACTCCCGCCGGCCGACGACAGACAATGAGCAGTTCTTC. This sequence encodes CASSLDSRRPTTDNEQFF.

This chain connects TRBV2 to TRBJ2-7; no clear D gene. CDR3 length equals 15 residues. Germline assignment: CDR1 SNHLY and CDR2 FYNNEI. Trimming shortened V by 4 bases and J by 2 bases, and 15 bases separated the two germline ends. The CDR3 region is CASSAAFSDAYEQYF. For the CDR3, the DNA is TGTGCCAGCAGTGCCGCTTTCAGCGATGCCTACGAGCAGTACTTC.